This record looks at one TCR beta chain sequence and its context. Its antigen remains unknown. The data derive from a study of blood T cells in healthy people across ages. Regarding the study as a whole: The unknown donor CMV status may have confounded expanded clonotype changes.

The germline CDR1 and CDR2 sequences are DFQATT and SNEGSKA (reference sequence). CDR3 size: 14 residues. Alongside a J-beta primer mix, a sample-barcoded 5' primer served in a second PCR lasting roughly 7 to 12 cycles. A template-switch adaptor with 12 random nucleotides tagged each cDNA molecule. In TCRdb, the 5' RACE reads were re-called with MiXCR into one record per CDR3 protein. The sample records about 640,000 distinct CDR3 sequences, roughly three fifths being singletons. The V call is TRBV20-1, the J call TRBJ2-7, with D unclear. TRBJ2-5 explains the end of the DNA better; the J call may be wrong. This clonotype originated in a man in his 60s in good health. The source material was blood. The CDR3 sequence: CSYASWSQEETQYF. CDR3 nucleotide sequence: TGCAGCTACGCCTCGTGGTCTCAAGAGGAGACCCAGTACTTC.